These 10 T cell receptor beta chains were all obtained from the same sample, sequenced in a study of T-cell memory formation after mild COVID-19. MiXCR, applied by TCRdb to the 5' RACE reads, yields one record per CDR3 protein. The repertoire holds under 250,000 distinct CDR3 sequences, with around 9.1% as singletons. Input material: PBMCs or a T cell subset sorted from them (not recorded which). The source of these receptors is a man between 18 and 35 years old who had mild COVID-19 (a few samples of this study predate the infection). Cell type and time point are not known.

The V call is TRBV7-2, the J call TRBJ1-2; D not resolved. Germline V gene sequence: CDR1 SGHTA, CDR2 FQGNSA. Trimming took off 6 bases at V and 7 bases at J, with 12 bases between the two ends. The CDR3 spans 12 residues. In DNA, the CDR3 is TGTGCCAGCAGAAATACCCCGGGTGGCTACACCTTC. Translated: CASRNTPGGYTF. The whole variable domain, remainder taken from reference TRBV7-2 and TRBJ1-2, is GAGVSQSPSNKVTEKGKDVELRCDPISGHTALYWYRQSLGQGLEFLIYFQGNSAPDKSGLPSDRFSAERTGGSVSTLTIQRTQQEDSAVYLCASRNTPGGYTFGSGTRLTVV.

This clonotype was seen a handful of times. The chain carries TRBV5-1 and TRBJ1-2; a weak D match, TRBD1 (5 bases). The CDR3 spans 16 residues. V was shortened by 0 bases and J by 4 bases, with 16 bases between the two germline ends. Germline-derived CDR1 and CDR2 are SGHRS and YFSETQ. The CDR3 nucleotides are TGCGCCAGCAGCTTGGAGTCAGGGAGGTATGGCTATGGCTACACCTTC. This sequence encodes CASSLESGRYGYGYTF.

This clonotype was found many times. The chain recombines TRBV29-1 with TRBJ2-2; 11 positions agree with TRBD1. Germline loops: CDR1 SQVTM, CDR2 ANQGSEA. V was clipped by 7 bases and J by 6 bases; unmatched bases: 7. The CDR3 spans 14 residues. CDR3 sequence: CSARTGGRSGELFF. The CDR3 DNA reads as TGCAGCGCTAGGACAGGGGGCCGATCCGGGGAGCTGTTTTTT.

This clonotype was found many times. V is TRBV20-1 and J is TRBJ2-7; D possibly matches TRBD1 or TRBD2 (6 bases each). This CDR3 is 14 amino acids long. Trimming stripped 6 bases from V and 0 bases from J, with 15 bases between. Germline values: CDR1 DFQATT, CDR2 SNEGSKA (reference sequence). The CDR3 region has the DNA TGCAGTGCCAGTCGGGGGCTCAGCTCCTACGAGCAGTACTTC. This sequence encodes CSASRGLSSYEQYF.

The chain carries TRBV5-4 and TRBJ1-1, with TRBD1 as a possible D gene (5 bases). Germline assignment: CDR1 SGHNT and CDR2 YYREEE (reference sequence). There are 17 residues in the CDR3. Trimming pared 2 bases from V and 0 bases from J, leaving 17 bases between. In DNA form, the CDR3 reads TGTGCCAGCAGCTTCGGACCCAGGACATTCATGAACACTGAAGCTTTCTTT. This codes for CASSFGPRTFMNTEAFF.

This clonotype appeared a few times. The chain couples TRBV28 to TRBJ2-1; 8 positions agree with TRBD2. This CDR3 spans 15 amino acids. V shed 5 bases, J shed 0 bases, and the junction held 3 bases outside the gene matches. Looked up from germline, CDR1 is MDHEN and CDR2 is SYDVKM. DNA of the CDR3: TGTGCCAGCAGTGCGGGGGGCCACTCCTACAATGAGCAGTTCTTC. It is translated as CASSAGGHSYNEQFF. Using reference TRBV28 and TRBJ2-1 for the parts outside the CDR3, the full variable domain is DVKVTQSSRYLVKRTGEKVFLECVQDMDHENMFWYRQDPGLGLRLIYFSYDVKMKEKGDIPEGYSVSREKKERFSLILESASTNQTSMYLCASSAGGHSYNEQFFGPGTRLTVL.

The rearrangement joins TRBV20-1 to TRBJ1-1; TRBD1 matches 11 bases. The germline V gene has CDR1 DFQATT and CDR2 SNEGSKA (reference sequence). The junction had 12 bases not matched to a gene; V was cut back by 2 bases and J by 10 bases. This CDR3 region has 15 residues. In DNA form, the CDR3 reads TGCAGTGCTAGAAAACCAGGGACAGGGGGGCTAGGAGCTTTCTTT. Translating gives CSARKPGTGGLGAFF.

The sample holds a few counts of this clonotype. The chain links TRBV21-1 to TRBJ1-3. TRBV21-1 is a pseudogene segment. The CDR3 sequence is 17 residues long. The chain's CDR3 is CASSRSRHVISGNTIYF. As DNA, the CDR3 is TGTGCCAGCAGCCGATCGCGTCACGTGATATCTGGAAACACCATATATTTT.

This clonotype came up a few times. V and J are TRBV15 and TRBJ2-3; D gene ambiguous. V lost 1 base, J lost 0 bases, and 8 bases lay in between. Germline V gives CDR1 LNHNV, CDR2 YYDKDF (reference sequence). The length of the CDR3 is 15 residues. The CDR3: CATSRGSGSTDTQYF. DNA for the CDR3: TGTGCCACCAGCAGAGGTTCCGGTAGCACAGATACGCAGTATTTT.

This clonotype was counted between two and nine times. The chain combines TRBV20-1 with TRBJ2-2; D is possibly TRBD1 or TRBD2 (5 bases each). The germline gives CDR1 DFQATT, CDR2 SNEGSKA (reference sequence). V was trimmed by 5 bases and J by 6 bases, leaving 22 bases between them. This CDR3 has 16 amino acids. CDR3 protein: CSARPGTGFRAGELFF. In DNA, the CDR3 is TGCAGTGCTCGTCCCGGGACCGGGTTTAGGGCCGGGGAGCTGTTTTTT.